Shown below are 4 T cell receptor beta chains from a single sample sequenced in a study of cytomegalovirus exposure and HLA in healthy donors (dated by TCRdb to the late 2010s). The method behind the library was the immunoSEQ multiplex PCR assay. For the multiplex PCR, a mixture combining 60 forward primers for TCR Vbeta segments and 13 reverse primers for TCR Jbeta segments was used. The table was pulled from immuneACCESS by TCRdb, which kept in-frame rearrangements only. Such tables lose some clones; where checked, under half of the loss comes from unresolved V genes, and the rest has no known cause. The sample table lists around 120,000 clones, roughly three fifths of them with a count of one. Less than 4.5% of the sample is in the top ten clones. Material: PBMCs. The source of these receptors is a man aged 25 to 45 in good health and CMV-seropositive.

The rearrangement uses TRBV25-1 and TRBJ1-2, with D possibly matching TRBD1 (5 bases). The CDR3 runs to 12 residues. CDR1 and CDR2 from the germline V gene are MGHDK and SYGVNS. Trimming pared 9 bases from V and 6 bases from J, leaving 14 bases between. The chain's CDR3 is CASKGSGDGYTF. CDR3 in DNA: TGTGCCAGTAAGGGCTCGGGGGATGGCTACACCTTC.

The table lists this clone with a few counts. The CDR3 nucleotides read TGTGCCAGCAGTCGAGAGGCTTCTGGAAACACCATATATTTT. This sequence encodes CASSREASGNTIYF. The rearrangement joins TRBV6-5 to TRBJ1-3, with unresolved D. This CDR3 has 14 residues. CDR1 is MNHEY and CDR2 is SVGAGI in the germline V gene. The V end lost 5 bases, the J end lost 1 base, and 9 bases lay between the germline ends.

The chain couples TRBV4-1 to TRBJ1-2; unclear D gene. Germline CDR1 and CDR2: MGHRA and YSYEKL. This CDR3 comprises 11 residues. V dropped 1 base and J dropped 14 bases, with 11 bases sitting between them. CDR3 nucleotide sequence: TGCGCCAGCAGCCAAGGTGACGGGAGGACCTTC. This codes for CASSQGDGRTF.

V is TRBV5-1 and J is TRBJ2-2; the D is unclear. The V end lost 0 bases, the J end lost 4 bases, and 4 bases lay between the germline ends. This CDR3 is 13 amino acids long. From germline, CDR1 is SGHRS and CDR2 YFSETQ. CDR3 bases: TGCGCCAGCAGCTTGGTTAGCACCGGGGAGCTGTTTTTT. Translated, it gives CASSLVSTGELFF.